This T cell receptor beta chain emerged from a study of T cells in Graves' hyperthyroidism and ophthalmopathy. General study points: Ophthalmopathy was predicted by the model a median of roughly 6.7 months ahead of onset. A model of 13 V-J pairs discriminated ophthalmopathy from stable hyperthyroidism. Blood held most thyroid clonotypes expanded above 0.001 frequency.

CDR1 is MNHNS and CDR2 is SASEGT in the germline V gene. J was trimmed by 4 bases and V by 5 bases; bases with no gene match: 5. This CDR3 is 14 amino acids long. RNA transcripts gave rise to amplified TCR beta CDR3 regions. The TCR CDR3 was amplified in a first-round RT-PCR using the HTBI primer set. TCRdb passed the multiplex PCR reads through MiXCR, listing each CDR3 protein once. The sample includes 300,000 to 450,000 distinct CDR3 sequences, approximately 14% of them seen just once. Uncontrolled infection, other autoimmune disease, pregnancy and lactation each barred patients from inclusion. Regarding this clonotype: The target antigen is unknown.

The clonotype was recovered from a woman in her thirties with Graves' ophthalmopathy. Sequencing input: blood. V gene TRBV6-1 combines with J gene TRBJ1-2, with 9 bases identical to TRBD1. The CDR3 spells CASSPQGAGYGYTF. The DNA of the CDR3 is TGTGCCAGCAGTCCACAGGGGGCAGGCTATGGCTACACCTTC.